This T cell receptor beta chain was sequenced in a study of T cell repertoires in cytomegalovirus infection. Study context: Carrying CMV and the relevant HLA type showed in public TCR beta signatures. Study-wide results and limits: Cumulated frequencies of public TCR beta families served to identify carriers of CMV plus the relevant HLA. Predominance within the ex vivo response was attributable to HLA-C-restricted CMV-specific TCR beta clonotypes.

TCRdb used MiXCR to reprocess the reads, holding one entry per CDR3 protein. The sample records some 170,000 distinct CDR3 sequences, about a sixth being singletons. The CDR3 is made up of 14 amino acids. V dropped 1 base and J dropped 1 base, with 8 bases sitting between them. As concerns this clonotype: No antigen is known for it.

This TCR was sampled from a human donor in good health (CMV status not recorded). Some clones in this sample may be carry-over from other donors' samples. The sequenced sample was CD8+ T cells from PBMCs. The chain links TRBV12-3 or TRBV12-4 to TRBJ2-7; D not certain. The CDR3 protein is CASSLVDGSYEQYF. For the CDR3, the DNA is TGTGCCAGCAGTTTAGTGGACGGATCCTACGAGCAGTACTTC.